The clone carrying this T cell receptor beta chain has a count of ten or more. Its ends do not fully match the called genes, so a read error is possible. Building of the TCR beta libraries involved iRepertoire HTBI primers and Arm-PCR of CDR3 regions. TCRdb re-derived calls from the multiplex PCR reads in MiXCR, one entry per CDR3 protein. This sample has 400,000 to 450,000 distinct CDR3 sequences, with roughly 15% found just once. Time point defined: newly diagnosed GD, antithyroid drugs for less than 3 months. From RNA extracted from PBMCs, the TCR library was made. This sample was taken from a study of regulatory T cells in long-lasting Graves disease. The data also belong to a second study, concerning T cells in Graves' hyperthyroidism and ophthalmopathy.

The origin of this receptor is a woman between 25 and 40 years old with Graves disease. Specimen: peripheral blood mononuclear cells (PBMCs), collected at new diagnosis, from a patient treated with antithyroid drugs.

CDR3 in DNA: TGCAGTGCTAGTGACGGGATACCCGTGATCTTC. It translates to CSASDGIPVIF. The chain recombines TRBV20-1 with TRBJ2-1, with D possibly being TRBD2 (5 bases). The germline gives CDR1 DFQATT, CDR2 SNEGSKA (reference sequence). The CDR3 length is 11 residues.